This T cell receptor beta chain was recorded in a study of blood T cell repertoires in COVID-19. Study background: The analysed material was cDNA or gDNA that came from T cells, B-cell-depleted T cells, or PBMCs.

Original handling: Amplification of reference gene primers was used by the study to estimate nucleated cell counts. The repertoire was sequenced with immunoSEQ multiplex PCR; TCRdb's copy has only in-frame clones and lacks some. V and J calls plus clone size are reproduced from that table; the DNA served to infer D and trimming. The sample lists 45,000 to 50,000 clones, about 90% occurring once. CDR1 and CDR2 (germline): LGHNA, YNFKEQ. The CDR3 loop spans 14 amino acids. The ends were cut back, 6 bases at V and 4 bases at J, with 12 bases in the middle. Specimen: peripheral blood. The sequence came from a human donor in a cohort sampled during active COVID-19. V gene TRBV4-2 combines with J gene TRBJ1-4; TRBD1 is a possible D gene (5 bases). CDR3 coding DNA: TGTGCCAGCAGGGGAGGGGACGTTAATGAAAAACTGTTTTTT. Translating gives CASRGGDVNEKLFF.